Shown below are 9 T cell receptor beta chains from a single sample sequenced in a study of Ad26.COV2.S vaccination and SARS-CoV-2 variants. The protocol was immunoSEQ multiplex PCR, while the TCRdb copy is restricted to in-frame clones and leaves out a portion. This table holds around 450,000 clones, approximately 88% found once. Treatment noted: roughly 18 received Ad26.COV2.S at low or high dose, single or two shots; roughly five received placebo; per-sample allocation not given. The samples date from day 63 after the first vaccine or placebo injection. Sequencing was performed on peripheral blood, taken in a trial of Ad26.COV2.S vaccine versus placebo. Receptors originate from a person aged 18-65 years who received the Ad26.COV2.S COVID-19 vaccine or a placebo.

The chain joins TRBV18 to TRBJ2-3; TRBD1 aligns across 8 bases. Trimming removed 4 bases from V and 4 bases from J; junction bases left unmatched: 10. This CDR3 has 16 amino acids. Germline CDR1 and CDR2: KGHSH and LQKENI. CDR3: CASSRGQGQPSDTQYF. As DNA, the CDR3 is TGTGCCAGCTCACGAGGACAGGGCCAACCCTCAGATACGCAGTATTTT.

The CDR3 spells CASSPRTDLAKNIQYF. The CDR3 DNA is TGTGCCAGCTCACCCAGGACAGATCTAGCCAAAAACATTCAGTACTTC. This chain connects TRBV18 to TRBJ2-4; weak D call: TRBD1 (6 bases). Trimming left V 3 bases short and J 0 bases short, with 12 bases between. Germline-derived CDR1 and CDR2 are KGHSH and LQKENI. The CDR3 is 16 residues long.

The chain recombines TRBV7-9 with TRBJ2-5; D gene unclear. Looked up from germline, CDR1 is SEHNR and CDR2 is FQNEAQ (reference sequence). Trimming cost V 5 bases and J 0 bases, with 7 bases left between them. CDR3 length: 13 residues. This chain's CDR3 is CASSLRHQETQYF. Written as DNA, the CDR3 is TGTGCCAGCAGCCTCCGACACCAAGAGACCCAGTACTTC.

J is TRBJ2-3 and V is TRBV10-3; D is unresolved. The CDR3 has 14 residues. V shed 0 bases and J shed 0 bases, with 4 bases lying between them. Germline CDR1 reads ENHRY; CDR2 reads SYGVKD. The CDR3, as DNA: TGTGCCATCAGTGAGTCGCGCAGCACAGATACGCAGTATTTT. Protein sequence: CAISESRSTDTQYF.

This chain links TRBV7-9 with TRBJ1-2; 9 nucleotides align to TRBD1. CDR3 length equals 13 residues. CDR1 and CDR2 (germline): SEHNR, FQNEAQ (reference sequence). V trimming: 5 bases; J trimming: 5 bases; junction bases outside the gene matches: 3. CDR3 in DNA: TGTGCCAGCAGCACGGGACAGGGTTATGGCTACACCTTC. It translates to CASSTGQGYGYTF.

This chain joins TRBV28 and TRBJ1-1, with D maybe TRBD1 (6 bases). The CDR3 is made up of 15 amino acids. V was clipped by 6 bases and J by 0 bases, with 14 bases between them. CDR1 and CDR2 from the germline V gene are MDHEN and SYDVKM. The CDR3 DNA is TGTGCCAGCAGGGGGACACAAACTTTGAACACTGAAGCTTTCTTT. Protein sequence: CASRGTQTLNTEAFF.

The genes are TRBV2 and TRBJ2-1; possible D gene TRBD2, 6 bases. Germline V lookup: CDR1 SNHLY, CDR2 FYNNEI. V shed 4 bases and J shed 2 bases, with 15 bases lying between them. The CDR3 loop spans 16 amino acids. For the CDR3, the DNA is TGTGCCAGCAGTGTAGGTCCGGGAGTAACCTACAATGAGCAGTTCTTC. This sequence encodes CASSVGPGVTYNEQFF.

The V gene is TRBV7-2, the J gene TRBJ2-7, with TRBD1 matching over 8 bases. The CDR3 length is 16 residues. V was clipped by 1 base and J by 3 bases; unmatched bases: 8. Germline V gene data show CDR1 as SGHTA and CDR2 as FQGNSA. The CDR3 sequence: CASSLGGRTGLYEQYF. CDR3 sequence (DNA): TGTGCCAGCAGCTTAGGGGGTAGGACAGGGCTCTACGAGCAGTACTTC.

This chain connects TRBV5-1 to TRBJ2-2, with 12 bases matching TRBD2. V lost 0 bases and J lost 13; bases outside the gene matches: 10. This CDR3 contains 16 residues. The germline gives CDR1 SGHRS, CDR2 YFSETQ. CDR3 amino acids: CASSLVGTSGSPRLFF. In DNA, the CDR3 is TGCGCCAGCAGCTTGGTGGGGACTAGCGGGTCTCCGCGGCTGTTTTTT.